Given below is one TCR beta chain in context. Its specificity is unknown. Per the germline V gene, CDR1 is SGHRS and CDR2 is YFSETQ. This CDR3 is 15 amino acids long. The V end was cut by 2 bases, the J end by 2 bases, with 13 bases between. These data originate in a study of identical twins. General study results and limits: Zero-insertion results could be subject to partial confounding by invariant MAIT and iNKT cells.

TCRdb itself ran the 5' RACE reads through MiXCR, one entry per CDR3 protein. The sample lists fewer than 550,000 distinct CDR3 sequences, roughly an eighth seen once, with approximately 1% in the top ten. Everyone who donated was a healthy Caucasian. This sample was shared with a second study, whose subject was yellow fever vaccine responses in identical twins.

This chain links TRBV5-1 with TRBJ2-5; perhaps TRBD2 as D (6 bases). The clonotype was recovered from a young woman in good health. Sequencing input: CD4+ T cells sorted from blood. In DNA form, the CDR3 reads TGCGCCAGCAGCTTCCTCCGGGGGTCTCAAGAGACCCAGTACTTC. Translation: CASSFLRGSQETQYF. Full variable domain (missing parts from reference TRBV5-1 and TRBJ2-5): KAGVTQTPRYLIKTRGQQVTLSCSPISGHRSVSWYQQTPGQGLQFLFEYFSETQRNKGNFPGRFSGRQFSNSRSEMNVSTLELGDSALYLCASSFLRGSQETQYFGPGTRLLVL.